This record concerns one T cell receptor (beta chain) sequence. Its antigen is as yet unknown. With 0 bases clipped from V and 5 bases from J, the junction kept 6 bases outside the gene matches. Germline values: CDR1 SGHNT, CDR2 YYREEE (reference sequence). The length of the CDR3 is 16 residues. These data come from a study of cytomegalovirus exposure and HLA in healthy donors. Primers for the PCR totalled 60 Vbeta and 13 Jbeta. Some clones are missing from TCRdb's copy, which holds only in-frame ones; the method was immunoSEQ multiplex PCR. The table lists 100,000 to 150,000 clones, around 66% of them singletons. General study findings and limits: The number of N-insertions in an Asian-associated ancestry cluster was reportedly below the roughly 670-donor mean in a later analysis. Presence/absence analyses assumed roughly uniform sequencing depth across donors. Whilst most TCR sequences proved rare, a subset of public TCRs occurred across many donors. In a later analysis, TCR beta V- and J-gene trimming showed a link to a missense DCLRE1C variant.

The chain has TRBV5-4 and TRBJ2-5; 11 bases fit TRBD2. This clonotype originated in a woman aged 40 to 50 in good health and CMV-seropositive. Specimen: PBMCs. The CDR3 nucleotides read TGTGCCAGCAGCTTGGGTAGCGGGGGGGCGGGGGAGACCCAGTACTTC. Residues: CASSLGSGGAGETQYF.